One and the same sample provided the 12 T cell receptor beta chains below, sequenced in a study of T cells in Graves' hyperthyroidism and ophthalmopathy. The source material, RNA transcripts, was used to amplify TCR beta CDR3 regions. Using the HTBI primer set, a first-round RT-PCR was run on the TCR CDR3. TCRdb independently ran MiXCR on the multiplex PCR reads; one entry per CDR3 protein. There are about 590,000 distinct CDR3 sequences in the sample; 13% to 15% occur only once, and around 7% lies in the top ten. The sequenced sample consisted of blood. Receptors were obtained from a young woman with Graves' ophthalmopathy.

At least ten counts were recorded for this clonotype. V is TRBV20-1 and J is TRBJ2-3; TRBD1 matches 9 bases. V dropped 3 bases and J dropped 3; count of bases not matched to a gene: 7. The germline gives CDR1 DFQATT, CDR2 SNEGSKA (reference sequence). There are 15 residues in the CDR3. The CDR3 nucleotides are TGCAGTGCTAGCCTATGGGGACAGGGAACAGATACGCAGTATTTT. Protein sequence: CSASLWGQGTDTQYF.

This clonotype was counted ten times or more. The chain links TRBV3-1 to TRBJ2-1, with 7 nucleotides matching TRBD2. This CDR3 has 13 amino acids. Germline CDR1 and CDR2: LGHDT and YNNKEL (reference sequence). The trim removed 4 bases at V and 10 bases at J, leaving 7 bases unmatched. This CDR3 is CASSLAWGGEQFF. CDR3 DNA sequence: TGTGCCAGCAGCCTTGCCTGGGGGGGGGAGCAGTTCTTC.

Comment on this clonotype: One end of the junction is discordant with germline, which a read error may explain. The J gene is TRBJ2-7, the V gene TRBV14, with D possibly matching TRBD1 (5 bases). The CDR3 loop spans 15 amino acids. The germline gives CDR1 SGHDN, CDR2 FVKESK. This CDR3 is CASTQGAGPSYEQYF. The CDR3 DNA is TGTGCCAGCACCCAAGGTGCAGGGCCAAGCTACGAGCAGTACTTC.

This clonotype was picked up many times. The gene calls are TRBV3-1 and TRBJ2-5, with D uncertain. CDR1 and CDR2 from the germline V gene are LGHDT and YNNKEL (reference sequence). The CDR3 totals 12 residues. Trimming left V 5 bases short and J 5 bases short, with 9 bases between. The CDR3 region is CASSSNSETQYF. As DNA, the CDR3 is TGTGCCAGCAGCTCTAACTCCGAGACCCAGTACTTC.

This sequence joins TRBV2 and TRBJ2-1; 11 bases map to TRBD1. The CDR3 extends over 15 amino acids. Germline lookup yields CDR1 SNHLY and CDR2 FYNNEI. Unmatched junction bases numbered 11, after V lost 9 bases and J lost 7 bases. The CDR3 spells CASIAGTGGNNEQFF. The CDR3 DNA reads TGTGCCAGTATTGCCGGGACAGGGGGTAATAATGAGCAGTTCTTC.

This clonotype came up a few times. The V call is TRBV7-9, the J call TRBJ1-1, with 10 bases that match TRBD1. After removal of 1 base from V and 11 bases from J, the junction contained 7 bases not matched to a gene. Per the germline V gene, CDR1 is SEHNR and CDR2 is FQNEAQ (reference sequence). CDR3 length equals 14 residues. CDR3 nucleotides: TGTGCCAGCAGCTTAGTCCCCGGGACAGGGGTGGCTTTCTTT. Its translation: CASSLVPGTGVAFF.

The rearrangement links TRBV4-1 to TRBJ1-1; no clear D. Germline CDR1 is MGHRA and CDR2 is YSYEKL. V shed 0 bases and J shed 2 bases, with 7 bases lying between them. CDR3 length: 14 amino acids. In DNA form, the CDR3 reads TGCGCCAGCAGCCAAGATTGGCGCAACACTGAAGCTTTCTTT. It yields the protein CASSQDWRNTEAFF.

In DNA, the CDR3 is TGTGCCATCGGACCGGGGACTAGCGGGAGGAAGGCCTACGAGCAGTACTTC. It yields the protein CAIGPGTSGRKAYEQYF. This chain connects TRBV10-3 to TRBJ2-7, with TRBD2 matching over 15 bases. The V gene's germline CDR1 is ENHRY and CDR2 SYGVKD. This CDR3 is 17 amino acids long. Unmatched junction bases numbered 10, after V lost 8 bases and J lost 2 bases.

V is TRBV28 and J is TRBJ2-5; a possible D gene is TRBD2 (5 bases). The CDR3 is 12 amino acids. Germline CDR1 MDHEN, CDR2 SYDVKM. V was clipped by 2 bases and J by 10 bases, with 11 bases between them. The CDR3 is CASSLIGGDQYF. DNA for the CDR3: TGTGCCAGCAGTTTAATTGGAGGAGACCAGTACTTC.

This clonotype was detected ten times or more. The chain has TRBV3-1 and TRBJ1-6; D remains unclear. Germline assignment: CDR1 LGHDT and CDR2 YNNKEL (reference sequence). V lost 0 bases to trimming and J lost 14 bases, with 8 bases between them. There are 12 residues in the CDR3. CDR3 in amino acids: CASSQELMTLHF. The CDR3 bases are TGTGCCAGCAGCCAAGAACTTATGACCCTCCACTTT.

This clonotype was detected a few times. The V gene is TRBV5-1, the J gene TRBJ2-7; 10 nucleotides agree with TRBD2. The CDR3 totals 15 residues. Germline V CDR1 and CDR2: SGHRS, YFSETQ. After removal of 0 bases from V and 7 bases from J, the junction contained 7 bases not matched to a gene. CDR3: CASSLAASGSGEQYF. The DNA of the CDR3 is TGCGCCAGCAGCTTGGCGGCTAGCGGGAGCGGGGAGCAGTACTTC.

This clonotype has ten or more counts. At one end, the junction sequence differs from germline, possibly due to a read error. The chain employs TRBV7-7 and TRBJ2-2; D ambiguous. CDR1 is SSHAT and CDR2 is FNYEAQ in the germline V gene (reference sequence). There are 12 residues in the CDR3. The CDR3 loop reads CASSLVTGELFF. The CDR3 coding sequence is TGTGCTAGCAGCTTAGTTACCGGGGAGCTGTTTTTT.